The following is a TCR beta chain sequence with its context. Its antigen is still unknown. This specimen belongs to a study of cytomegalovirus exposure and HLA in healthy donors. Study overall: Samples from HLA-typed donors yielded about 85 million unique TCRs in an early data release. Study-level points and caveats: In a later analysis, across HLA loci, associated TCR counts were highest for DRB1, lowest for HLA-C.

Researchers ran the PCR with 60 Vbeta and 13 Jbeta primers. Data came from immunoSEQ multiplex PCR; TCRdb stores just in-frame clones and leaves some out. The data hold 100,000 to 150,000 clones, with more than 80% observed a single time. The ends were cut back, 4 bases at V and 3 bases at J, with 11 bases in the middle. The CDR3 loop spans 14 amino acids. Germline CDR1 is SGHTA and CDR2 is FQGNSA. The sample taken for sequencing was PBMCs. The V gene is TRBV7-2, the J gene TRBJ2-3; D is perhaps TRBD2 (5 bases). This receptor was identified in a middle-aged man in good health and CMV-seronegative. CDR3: CASSSGIGTDTQYF. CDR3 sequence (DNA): TGTGCCAGCAGCTCCGGGATAGGGACAGATACGCAGTATTTT.